This TCR beta chain was documented in a study of OX40 agonist ivuxolimab in advanced cancers. Study overall: Ivuxolimab, an antibody that agonizes OX40 (CD134), was administered to the patients.

Study-wide results and caveats: Some nonresponders likewise displayed low normalized T-cell clonal expansion. Clonal expansion from baseline to week 6 occurred in both CD4+ and CD8+ T cells.

Method: immunoSEQ multiplex PCR; TCRdb's copy keeps in-frame clones and lacks some. The sample contains 55,000 to 65,000 clones, about 91% of which appear only once. Germline V CDR1 and CDR2: SGHNT, YENEEA. Deletions cut 3 bases from V and 8 bases from J, with 14 bases between. The CDR3 totals 14 residues. Details on this clone: The target antigen is unknown.

This TCR derives from an adult with an advanced solid tumor such as melanoma, head and neck, liver or kidney cancer. The specimen comprised CD4+ or CD8+ T cells sorted from blood, sampled in a trial of the OX40 agonist ivuxolimab. This chain joins TRBV11-3 and TRBJ2-1; D might be TRBD1 or TRBD2, each matching 5 bases. CDR3 protein: CASSLNPGRDEQFF. CDR3 DNA sequence: TGTGCCAGCAGCTTGAATCCGGGACGGGATGAGCAGTTCTTC.